This is a list of T cell receptor beta chains from one sample in a study of beta chain features in type 1 diabetes. Clones were read by immunoSEQ multiplex PCR, and TCRdb kept only the in-frame ones, dropping some. This table has about half a million clones, approximately 30% appearing once. Material: naive CD4+ T cells from blood. These receptors all come from a man aged 18 to 30 in good health. Each CDR3 is given with its conserved first and last residue. The D gene is left open where the match is weak. Size is stated for part of the rows, as once, few or many counts, or as a class when the clone is expanded.

>.|TRBV27|.|TRBJ2-2
TGTGCCAGCGCGAGGGCGACCGGGGAGCTGTTTTTT
CASARATGELFF
>few|TRBV2|TRBD1|TRBJ2-7
TGTGCCAGCAGTGAAGCGGACAGGGACCACTACGAGCAGTACTTC
CASSEADRDHYEQYF
>.|TRBV7-3|TRBD2|TRBJ2-1
TGTGCCAGCAGCCTGGGACTAGCGGTCTACAATGAGCAGTTCTTC
CASSLGLAVYNEQFF
>.|TRBV18|TRBD2|TRBJ2-1
TGTGCCAGCTCACCACGATTGCTAGCGGGAGACAATGAGCAGTTCTTC
CASSPRLLAGDNEQFF
>few|TRBV11-3|.|TRBJ2-3
TGTGCCAGCAGCTTAGATAGCGATACGCAGTATTTT
CASSLDSDTQYF
>once|TRBV29-1|TRBD1|TRBJ2-7
TGCAGCGTAGAGGGACAGGGGGTTGACGAGCAGTACTTC
CSVEGQGVDEQYF
>.|TRBV15|TRBD1|TRBJ1-5
TGTGCCACCAGCAGAGATCTCGGGGACAGGGCGGTTTATAGCAATCAGCCCCAGCATTTT
CATSRDLGDRAVYSNQPQHF
>.|TRBV28|TRBD1|TRBJ2-7
TGTGCCAGCAGTAGGGGACAGCCTGGGGACGAGCAGTACTTC
CASSRGQPGDEQYF
>many|TRBV11-2|.|TRBJ2-1
TGTGCCAGCAGCTTAGAGAGAAAAAATGAGCAGTTCTTC
CASSLERKNEQFF
>.|TRBV19|.|TRBJ2-3
TGTGCCAGTAGCCGGAGGGCTAGCACAGATACGCAGTATTTT
CASSRRASTDTQYF
>few|TRBV7-9|.|TRBJ2-3
TGTGCCAGCAGCTTATCAGGGGTAGATACGCAGTATTTT
CASSLSGVDTQYF
>.|TRBV4-3|.|TRBJ2-5
TGCGCCAGCAGCCAAGATGAGTACGGGGGTTGGGAGACCCAGTACTTC
CASSQDEYGGWETQYF
>.|TRBV4-3|TRBD2|TRBJ2-7
TGCGCCAGCAGCCAGCGGGGGAACCCCTACGAGCAGTACTTC
CASSQRGNPYEQYF
>few|TRBV14|.|TRBJ2-6
TGTGCCAGCAGCCAAATTGGCATCCCGGTCCTGACTTTC
CASSQIGIPVLTF
>.|TRBV30|.|TRBJ2-5
TGTGCCTGGACAAGGCAGGGCCGGGAGACCCAGTACTTC
CAWTRQGRETQYF
>.|TRBV10-3|.|TRBJ2-6
TGTGCCATCAGTGAGCGGGGGCTGGGGGCCAACGTCCTGACTTTC
CAISERGLGANVLTF
>.|TRBV5-6|.|TRBJ2-7
TGTGCCAGCAGCTTGGGGGCCGGCAGAACCTACGAGCAGTACTTC
CASSLGAGRTYEQYF
>few|TRBV4-3|.|TRBJ2-3
TGCGCCAGCAGCCAAGGTATAGGTGGGAGGAGAACTAGCACAGATACGCAGTATTTT
CASSQGIGGRRTSTDTQYF
>few|TRBV11-2|.|TRBJ2-3
TGTGCCAGCAGGGATATTGTGACAGGCACAGATACGCAGTATTTT
CASRDIVTGTDTQYF
>.|TRBV18|.|TRBJ2-3
TGTGCCAGCTCACCTGCCGGGACGAAAGAAACGCAGTATTTT
CASSPAGTKETQYF
>few|TRBV13|TRBD1|TRBJ2-5
TGTGCCAGCAGCCCAACAGGGGTTGGGACCCAGTACTTC
CASSPTGVGTQYF
>few|TRBV10-3|TRBD1|TRBJ2-5
TGTGCCATCAAGCCGGGACAGGGTAGCCAAGAGACCCAGTACTTC
CAIKPGQGSQETQYF
>few|TRBV5-4|.|TRBJ2-5
TGTGCCAGCACCCCGTCGGGTGTGGCGGACCAAGAGACCCAGTACTTC
CASTPSGVADQETQYF
>few|TRBV15|.|TRBJ1-1
TGTGCCACCAGCAGAGGTACCGGGACCGAGAACACTGAAGCTTTCTTT
CATSRGTGTENTEAFF
>.|TRBV4-1|TRBD2|TRBJ2-5
TGCGCCAGCAGCCAAAGGCCTAGCGGGAGAGAGACCCAGTACTTC
CASSQRPSGRETQYF